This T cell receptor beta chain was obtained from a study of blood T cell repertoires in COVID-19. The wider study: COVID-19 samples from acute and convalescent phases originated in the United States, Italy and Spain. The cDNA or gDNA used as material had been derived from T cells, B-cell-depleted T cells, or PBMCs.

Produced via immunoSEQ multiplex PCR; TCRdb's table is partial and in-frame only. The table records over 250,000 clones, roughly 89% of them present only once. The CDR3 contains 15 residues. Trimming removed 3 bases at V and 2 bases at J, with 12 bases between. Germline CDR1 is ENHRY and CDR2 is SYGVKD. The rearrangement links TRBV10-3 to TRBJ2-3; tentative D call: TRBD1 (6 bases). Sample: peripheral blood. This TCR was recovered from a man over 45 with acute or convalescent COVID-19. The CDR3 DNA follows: TGTGCCATCAGTGAAGTTGGGGGCAACACAGATACGCAGTATTTT. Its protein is CAISEVGGNTDTQYF.